This T cell receptor (beta chain) was captured in a study of cytomegalovirus exposure and HLA in healthy donors. The V gene lost 5 bases and the J gene lost 4 bases, with 11 bases spanning the gap. The germline gives CDR1 SNHLY, CDR2 FYNNEI. The CDR3 totals 14 residues. Both 60 Vbeta primers and 13 Jbeta primers went into the PCR. Here immunoSEQ multiplex PCR was the method, and the copy in TCRdb shows in-frame clones only, minus some. This table holds about 62,000 clones, roughly 78% found once. Sequencing was performed on PBMCs. The V and J genes are TRBV2 and TRBJ2-2, with D perhaps matching TRBD1 (6 bases). This sequence originates from a man aged 35-49 years in good health and CMV-seronegative. The CDR3 coding sequence is TGTGCCAGCAGTCGGACAGCCTTCACCGGGGAGCTGTTTTTT. Its translation: CASSRTAFTGELFF.